This T cell receptor beta chain was found in a study of blood T cell repertoires in COVID-19. This table comes from immunoSEQ multiplex PCR, and its TCRdb copy is limited to in-frame clones, with some not included. The table shows 110,000 to 150,000 clones, with around 80% occurring only once. The CDR3 is 14 amino acids. V lost 4 bases, J lost 5 bases, and 14 bases lay in between. The germline V gene encodes CDR1 SGHAT and CDR2 FQDESV (reference sequence). The origin of this receptor is a woman aged 45 to 65 who had recovered from COVID-19. The rearrangement uses TRBV11-1 and TRBJ2-5; no firm D call. Input material: PBMCs or T cells enriched from blood (not recorded which). The CDR3 loop reads CASSSRFPRETQYF. The CDR3 DNA is TGTGCCAGCAGCTCCCGTTTCCCGCGGGAGACCCAGTACTTC.